Each of the 24 T cell receptor beta chains below was sequenced from the same sample in a study of vaccination effects on CD4 cells after COVID-19. Viral peptide pool expansion of antigen-specific CD4+ T cells preceded sequencing in the ViraFEST assay. CD4+ T cells were isolated after approximately 10 days of culture. Absence of prior SARS-CoV-2 infection characterized the vaccine recipients, who showed negative nucleocapsid antibodies. This table comes from immunoSEQ multiplex PCR, and its TCRdb copy is limited to in-frame clones, with some not included. The table has fewer than 30,000 clones, 55% to 75% seen once. Their antigen targets remain unknown. This specimen was CD4+ T cells from PBMCs cultured with SARS-CoV-2 spike peptides, taken before COVID-19 vaccination. These receptors originate from a human donor who received a COVID-19 vaccine.

The chain employs TRBV19 and TRBJ1-1, with D unclear. Trimming took 3 bases from V and 6 from J, leaving 11 bases between them. CDR1 and CDR2 (germline): LNHDA, SQIVND (reference sequence). CDR3 size: 13 residues. CDR3 bases: TGTGCCAGTAGTATCAGTTATTCGGCTGAAGCTTTCTTT. This translates into CASSISYSAEAFF.

V gene TRBV7-8 combines with J gene TRBJ1-1; D may be TRBD1 (6 bases). The CDR3 runs 16 residues. Trimming pared 7 bases from V and 2 bases from J, leaving 20 bases between. Looked up from germline, CDR1 is SGHVS and CDR2 is FQNEAQ. CDR3 amino acids: CASTAGAPGLNTEAFF. CDR3 nucleotides: TGTGCCAGCACCGCGGGGGCACCAGGGCTAAACACTGAAGCTTTCTTT. Full variable domain (rest looked up from reference TRBV7-8 and TRBJ1-1): GAGVSQSPRYKVAKRGQDVALRCDPISGHVSLFWYQQALGQGPEFLTYFQNEAQLDKSGLPSDRFFAERPEGSVSTLKIQRTQQEDSAVYLCASTAGAPGLNTEAFFGQGTRLTVV.

Here the CDR3 reads CASSQDRGLLTDTQYF. The CDR3 DNA follows: TGTGCCAGCAGCCAAGATAGGGGGCTTTTGACAGATACGCAGTATTTT. The genes are TRBV4-2 and TRBJ2-3, with 7 nucleotides matching TRBD1. The germline V gene encodes CDR1 LGHNA and CDR2 YNFKEQ. The CDR3 is 16 amino acids. V shed 0 bases, J shed 3 bases, and the junction held 6 bases outside the gene matches.

This clone was observed a single time. The chain couples TRBV28 to TRBJ2-3, with TRBD2 identical over 10 bases. This CDR3 has 16 amino acids. Looked up from germline, CDR1 is MDHEN and CDR2 is SYDVKM. The V gene end was trimmed by 8 bases and the J gene end by 4 bases; junction bases not matched to a gene: 12. As DNA, the CDR3 is TGTGCCAGCCCGCCCCACGGGACTAGCGAAGCAGATACGCAGTATTTT. It specifies CASPPHGTSEADTQYF.

The V gene is TRBV12-3 or TRBV12-4, the J gene TRBJ2-7; 7 bases fit TRBD1. CDR3 length equals 13 residues. J gave up 3 bases and V 5 bases, and 4 bases lay outside the gene matches. This CDR3 is CASSKDRSYEQYF. The CDR3 bases are TGTGCCAGCAGTAAGGACAGGAGCTACGAGCAGTACTTC.

The rearrangement links TRBV19 to TRBJ1-5, with D possibly TRBD1 on 5 matching bases. The length of the CDR3 is 15 residues. V was clipped by 8 bases and J by 1 base, with 15 bases between them. Germline assignment: CDR1 LNHDA and CDR2 SQIVND (reference sequence). DNA for the CDR3: TGTGCCAGTTTCCCAGGGCTGGGGAGCAATCAGCCCCAGCATTTT. This sequence encodes CASFPGLGSNQPQHF.

The genes are TRBV7-9 and TRBJ2-7, with 8 bases lining up with TRBD1. Germline CDR1 reads SEHNR; CDR2 reads FQNEAQ (reference sequence). The CDR3 spans 15 residues. The J segment lost 2 bases and the V segment lost 4 bases, leaving 7 bases of the junction unmatched. This chain's CDR3 is CASSSGQGPAYEQYF. Here the CDR3 DNA reads TGTGCCAGCAGCTCAGGACAGGGCCCAGCCTACGAGCAGTACTTC.

The chain links TRBV28 to TRBJ2-1; 10 nucleotides align to TRBD1. Germline V gives CDR1 MDHEN, CDR2 SYDVKM. Losses at the gene ends were 5 bases for V and 6 bases for J; bases not matched to a gene: 4. The CDR3 loop spans 14 amino acids. Here the CDR3 reads CASSTGQGRNEQFF. CDR3 nucleotides: TGTGCCAGCAGTACGGGACAGGGGCGCAATGAGCAGTTCTTC.

The chain combines TRBV21-1 with TRBJ2-7; the table's D gene call, TRBD2, was not cross checked with the DNA. TRBV21-1 is designated a pseudogene. This CDR3 has 15 residues. The CDR3 spells CASSKEGGGTYEQYF. In nucleotides, the CDR3 is TGTGCCAGCAGCAAAGAGGGGGGGGGAACCTACGAGCAGTACTTC.

There are a few counts of this clone. The chain joins TRBV2 to TRBJ1-1; TRBD1 aligns across 8 bases. CDR1 is SNHLY and CDR2 is FYNNEI in the germline V gene. There are 14 residues in the CDR3. With 7 bases clipped from V and 1 base from J, the junction kept 5 bases outside the gene matches. CDR3 protein: CASMTGEWNTEAFF. The CDR3 DNA is TGTGCCAGCATGACAGGGGAGTGGAACACTGAAGCTTTCTTT.

In this sample, this clone turned up a few times. V gene TRBV2 combines with J gene TRBJ2-1; TRBD2 agrees at 10 bases. V was pared by 8 bases and J by 6 bases, with 7 bases of the junction left unmatched. The CDR3 covers 14 residues. Germline-derived CDR1 and CDR2 are SNHLY and FYNNEI. The CDR3 sequence is CASRLLAGINEQFF. In DNA, the CDR3 is TGTGCCAGCCGCCTACTAGCGGGGATCAATGAGCAGTTCTTC.

The V gene is TRBV21-1, the J gene TRBJ1-4. TRBV21-1 is designated a pseudogene. The CDR3 length is 14 residues. The CDR3 nucleotides are TGTGCCAGCAGTTTAGGACGGCCCCATGAAAAACTGTTTTTT. It specifies CASSLGRPHEKLFF.

The rearrangement uses TRBV9 and TRBJ2-7, with 7 bases aligning to TRBD2. CDR1 and CDR2 from the germline V gene are SGDLS and YYNGEE. The CDR3 runs to 16 residues. After removal of 0 bases from V and 2 bases from J, the junction contained 8 bases not matched to a gene. CDR3 region: CASSVGPSGGPYEQYF. The CDR3, as DNA: TGTGCCAGCAGCGTAGGTCCTAGCGGAGGGCCCTACGAGCAGTACTTC.

The chain uses TRBV5-4 and TRBJ1-1; 9 bases line up with TRBD1. V lost 4 bases to trimming and J lost 3 bases; unmatched junction nucleotides: 4. Germline V gene sequence: CDR1 SGHNT, CDR2 YYREEE (reference sequence). CDR3 size: 14 residues. DNA of the CDR3: TGTGCCAGCAGCCACCGGGACAGGGACACTGAAGCTTTCTTT. Amino acid sequence: CASSHRDRDTEAFF.

CDR3 sequence (DNA): TGTGCCAGCTCACCAACAGATAGCAATCAGCCCCAGCATTTT. It yields the protein CASSPTDSNQPQHF. The chain uses TRBV18 and TRBJ1-5; D unresolved. The CDR3 contains 14 residues. V lost 2 bases and J lost 0, with 5 bases in between. The germline V gene encodes CDR1 KGHSH and CDR2 LQKENI.

The chain recombines TRBV6-5 with TRBJ2-3; a weak D match, TRBD1 (6 bases). The CDR3 runs to 14 residues. Germline assignment: CDR1 MNHEY and CDR2 SVGAGI. The V end lost 8 bases, the J end lost 1 base, and 13 bases lay between the germline ends. The CDR3 loop is CASRRAGGTDTQYF. In DNA form, the CDR3 reads TGTGCCAGCCGTCGGGCAGGGGGCACAGATACGCAGTATTTT.

This chain links TRBV10-3 with TRBJ1-2, with D possibly matching TRBD1 (6 bases). Germline V CDR1 and CDR2: ENHRY, SYGVKD. Trimming left V 5 bases short and J 2 bases short, with 12 bases between. This CDR3 contains 14 residues. CDR3 amino acids: CAISIPGQNYGYTF. CDR3 nucleotides: TGTGCCATCAGTATACCGGGACAAAACTATGGCTACACCTTC.

The rearrangement links TRBV19 to TRBJ2-7; D is perhaps TRBD2 (6 bases). V was shortened by 7 bases and J by 2 bases, with 15 bases between the two germline ends. This CDR3 is 14 amino acids long. CDR1 is LNHDA and CDR2 is SQIVND in the germline V gene (reference sequence). CDR3: CASTRTMGPYEQYF. The CDR3, as DNA: TGTGCCAGTACCAGGACTATGGGGCCCTACGAGCAGTACTTC.

This chain uses TRBV7-9 with TRBJ1-3, with D uncertain. V shed 5 bases and J shed 0 bases, with 17 bases lying between them. The CDR3 is 17 amino acids. Germline V lookup: CDR1 SEHNR, CDR2 FQNEAQ (reference sequence). The CDR3 protein is CASSTRRGGTSGNTIYF. CDR3 nucleotides: TGTGCCAGCAGCACCCGGCGAGGTGGAACCTCTGGAAACACCATATATTTT.

The rearrangement joins TRBV2 to TRBJ2-5, with 9 bases lining up with TRBD2. With V trimmed by 3 bases and J by 4 bases, 6 bases remained unmatched. The germline V gene has CDR1 SNHLY and CDR2 FYNNEI. This CDR3 is 15 amino acids long. As DNA, the CDR3 is TGTGCCAGCAGTGACCCCGCGGGAGGGGGAGAGACCCAGTACTTC. This encodes CASSDPAGGGETQYF.

The chain employs TRBV14 and TRBJ1-3; D unclear. Germline-derived CDR1 and CDR2 are SGHDN and FVKESK. This CDR3 contains 15 residues. V shed 1 base and J shed 4 bases, with 11 bases lying between them. The DNA of the CDR3 is TGTGCCAGCAGCCAAGGTTTAAGCAGGGGAAACACCATATATTTT. This encodes CASSQGLSRGNTIYF.

The chain has TRBV28 and TRBJ2-2; D unresolved. V gave up 6 bases and J gave up 1 base, with 18 bases separating them. The CDR3 contains 17 residues. Germline assignment: CDR1 MDHEN and CDR2 SYDVKM. The CDR3 loop is CASSPKDSLRNTGELFF. As DNA, the CDR3 is TGTGCCAGCAGCCCCAAAGACTCACTTAGGAACACCGGGGAGCTGTTTTTT. The whole variable domain, filled in from reference TRBV28 and TRBJ2-2, reads DVKVTQSSRYLVKRTGEKVFLECVQDMDHENMFWYRQDPGLGLRLIYFSYDVKMKEKGDIPEGYSVSREKKERFSLILESASTNQTSMYLCASSPKDSLRNTGELFFGEGSRLTVL.

This clone ranks as medium-sized. The V gene is TRBV11-2, the J gene TRBJ2-1, with D perhaps TRBD1 or TRBD2 (5 bases each). CDR3 size: 15 residues. The V and J ends lost 0 bases and 2 bases respectively, with 8 bases between them. Looked up from germline, CDR1 is SGHAT and CDR2 is FQNNGV. CDR3 loop: CASSLDRGAYNEQFF. The DNA for the CDR3 is TGTGCCAGCAGCTTAGATAGGGGAGCCTACAATGAGCAGTTCTTC.

This clone was observed a few times. This chain joins TRBV4-1 and TRBJ1-6; D call uncertain. V shed 0 bases and J shed 4 bases, with 10 bases lying between them. Germline CDR1 and CDR2: MGHRA and YSYEKL. The CDR3 is 16 amino acids. The CDR3 protein is CASSQDRRAYNSPLHF. The CDR3 DNA is TGCGCCAGCAGCCAAGACCGTAGGGCTTATAATTCACCCCTCCACTTT.